This TCR beta chain was observed in a study of molecular identifiers for immune sequencing clone quantification. This CDR3 is built from 17 residues. Germline trimming cut 3 bases from V and 2 bases from J; bases unmatched to any gene: 12. The V gene's germline CDR1 is SGHKS and CDR2 YYEKEE (reference sequence). TCRdb itself ran the PCR reads through MiXCR, one entry per CDR3 protein. This table has over 300,000 distinct CDR3 sequences, about 23% appearing once. Sequenced: naive CD8+ T cells from blood, with Jurkat cell RNA spiked in. The subset was: FACS-sorted CD8+CD4-CCR7+CD45RA+ naive T cells. This clonotype was obtained from a human donor in good health. Some libraries in this study had Jurkat cell RNA spiked in. The rearrangement joins TRBV5-5 to TRBJ2-3; 7 bases match TRBD2. CDR3 sequence (DNA): TGTGCCAGCAGCTGGGGGGGAGGGGCCCTCGCCACAGATACGCAGTATTTT. Amino acid sequence: CASSWGGGALATDTQYF.